The 17 T cell receptor beta chains listed next were all sequenced from one sample in a study of blood T cell repertoires in COVID-19. Only in-frame clones appear in the TCRdb table, and some are missing; sequencing was by immunoSEQ multiplex PCR. The top ten clones hold roughly 5.8% of a sample with 65,000 to 90,000 clones, approximately 90% of them seen once. Sequencing was carried out using peripheral blood. All receptors derive from a human donor in a cohort sampled during active COVID-19.

The chain couples TRBV5-1 to TRBJ2-5; 9 positions match TRBD1. The CDR3 consists of 18 residues. The V and J ends lost 3 bases and 5 bases, in that order; junction bases with no gene match: 17. Germline CDR1 SGHRS, CDR2 YFSETQ. CDR3 loop: CASSSLSTGQGAEETQYF. As DNA, the CDR3 is TGCGCCAGCAGCTCCCTATCCACGGGACAGGGTGCAGAGGAGACCCAGTACTTC.

This sequence joins TRBV6-2 or TRBV6-3 and TRBJ2-7, with a weak D call TRBD1 (6 bases). Per the germline V gene, CDR1 is MNHEY and CDR2 is SVGEGT. The CDR3 covers 14 residues. V lost 1 base to trimming and J lost 2 bases, with 9 bases between them. The CDR3 reads CASSYFGTTYEQYF. The CDR3 nucleotides read TGTGCCAGCAGTTACTTCGGGACAACCTACGAGCAGTACTTC.

Only a few counts were recorded for this clone. The chain carries TRBV6-2 or TRBV6-3 and TRBJ2-7; tentative D call: TRBD2 (5 bases). V gave up 5 bases and J gave up 2 bases, with 13 bases separating them. CDR1 and CDR2 (germline): MNHEY, SVGEGT. This CDR3 contains 14 residues. The CDR3: CASSPDTGTYEQYF. As DNA, the CDR3 is TGTGCCAGCAGTCCCGACACGGGAACCTACGAGCAGTACTTC.

The J gene is TRBJ2-5, the V gene TRBV15, with D possibly TRBD2 on 7 matching bases. V gave up 0 bases and J gave up 5 bases, with 10 bases separating them. Germline V gene data show CDR1 as LNHNV and CDR2 as YYDKDF (reference sequence). This CDR3 spans 14 amino acids. The CDR3 region is CATSREGGLETQYF. In nucleotides, the CDR3 is TGTGCCACCAGCAGAGAGGGGGGGCTGGAGACCCAGTACTTC.

The chain recombines TRBV5-1 with TRBJ1-4, with unresolved D. With 8 bases removed from V and 7 bases from J, the gap between germline ends came to 21 bases. The CDR3 extends over 15 amino acids. Germline CDR1 SGHRS, CDR2 YFSETQ. The CDR3 coding sequence is TGCGCCAGTTCCAGTATGGGAGGATGGGGTGAAAAACTGTTTTTT. This gives the protein CASSSMGGWGEKLFF. Supplemented by reference TRBV5-1 and TRBJ1-4, the full variable domain reads KAGVTQTPRYLIKTRGQQVTLSCSPISGHRSVSWYQQTPGQGLQFLFEYFSETQRNKGNFPGRFSGRQFSNSRSEMNVSTLELGDSALYLCASSSMGGWGEKLFFGSGTQLSVL.

This chain uses TRBV7-2 with TRBJ1-1; D remains unclear. V was trimmed by 3 bases and J by 1 base, leaving 9 bases between them. Germline loops: CDR1 SGHTA, CDR2 FQGNSA. The CDR3 totals 14 residues. The CDR3 DNA sequence: TGTGCCAGCAGCTTGATCCCAGGGAACACTGAAGCTTTCTTT. Translating it yields CASSLIPGNTEAFF.

The chain has TRBV11-2 and TRBJ1-1, with D hard to call. V was trimmed by 5 bases and J by 5 bases, leaving 9 bases between them. In germline, CDR1 is SGHAT, CDR2 FQNNGV. The CDR3 extends over 12 amino acids. CDR3: CASSILRTEAFF. The DNA for the CDR3 is TGTGCCAGCAGCATTCTCCGGACTGAAGCTTTCTTT.

This chain connects TRBV6-1 to TRBJ2-3; D is unresolved. This CDR3 region has 15 residues. The germline CDR1 and CDR2 sequences are MNHNS and SASEGT. Deletions cut 0 bases from V and 0 bases from J, with 7 bases between. The CDR3 loop is CASSEAAESTDTQYF. The CDR3 DNA reads as TGTGCCAGCAGTGAAGCTGCAGAAAGCACAGATACGCAGTATTTT.

This chain joins TRBV18 and TRBJ1-1, with D maybe TRBD1 (5 bases). The CDR3 is 12 amino acids. V lost 10 bases and J 5 bases, leaving 14 bases between the germline ends. CDR1 and CDR2 from the germline V gene are KGHSH and LQKENI. CDR3 residues: CATIGGGTEAFF. The DNA for the CDR3 is TGTGCCACCATCGGGGGGGGAACTGAAGCTTTCTTT.

This clone has just one count. The chain uses TRBV4-3 and TRBJ2-5; 8 bases are shared with TRBD2. Germline V gives CDR1 LGHNA, CDR2 YSLEER. Germline trimming cut 1 base from V and 4 bases from J; bases unmatched to any gene: 5. The CDR3 is 15 amino acids. CDR3 sequence (DNA): TGCGCCAGCAGCCAAGCTTACGGGGGGGCAGAGACCCAGTACTTC. Protein: CASSQAYGGAETQYF.

The genes are TRBV6-6 and TRBJ1-2; unclear D gene. Looked up from germline, CDR1 is MNHNY and CDR2 is SVGAGI (reference sequence). Trimming took off 7 bases at V and 4 bases at J, with 19 bases between the two ends. There are 15 residues in the CDR3. CDR3 DNA: TGTGCCAGCACCGATCCGGGTCTTGAGATCTATGGCTACACCTTC. This translates into CASTDPGLEIYGYTF.

The sample holds a few counts of this clone. This chain connects TRBV7-3 to TRBJ1-2; TRBD1 agrees at 7 bases. Unmatched junction bases numbered 4, after V lost 5 bases and J lost 1 base. CDR3 size: 14 residues. The germline V gene has CDR1 SGHTA and CDR2 FQGTGA. The chain's CDR3 is CASSPGQSNYGYTF. CDR3 bases: TGTGCCAGCAGCCCGGGACAGAGTAACTATGGCTACACCTTC. Supplemented by reference TRBV7-3 and TRBJ1-2, the full variable domain reads GAGVSQTPSNKVTEKGKYVELRCDPISGHTALYWYRQSLGQGPEFLIYFQGTGAADDSGLPNDRFFAVRPEGSVSTLKIQRTERGDSAVYLCASSPGQSNYGYTFGSGTRLTVV.

The genes are TRBV5-6 and TRBJ2-5; 7 bases fit TRBD1. Germline loops: CDR1 SGHDT, CDR2 YYEEEE. V dropped 2 bases and J dropped 5; count of bases not matched to a gene: 12. This CDR3 comprises 16 residues. DNA for the CDR3: TGTGCCAGCAGCTTACGGACAGGAGGTATTGGTGAGACCCAGTACTTC. Residues: CASSLRTGGIGETQYF.

V and J are TRBV5-1 and TRBJ2-3; 11 bases are shared with TRBD2. CDR1 is SGHRS and CDR2 is YFSETQ in the germline V gene. The J segment lost 5 bases and the V segment lost 2 bases, leaving 7 bases of the junction unmatched. This CDR3 is 16 amino acids long. CDR3 coding DNA: TGCGCCAGCAGCTTATATAGCGGGGGGGCCGGAGATACGCAGTATTTT. Amino acid sequence: CASSLYSGGAGDTQYF.

The rearrangement uses TRBV19 and TRBJ1-6; D uncertain. Trimming pared 6 bases from V and 7 bases from J, leaving 13 bases between. Germline lookup yields CDR1 LNHDA and CDR2 SQIVND (reference sequence). The CDR3 length is 14 residues. The DNA for the CDR3 is TGTGCCAGTAGCACACAAACAGAGAATTCACCCCTCCACTTT. Its translation is CASSTQTENSPLHF.

The genes are TRBV5-1 and TRBJ1-2; the D gene is possibly TRBD1 (6 bases). The germline gives CDR1 SGHRS, CDR2 YFSETQ. CDR3 length equals 14 residues. V lost 0 bases and J 2 bases, leaving 8 bases between the germline ends. CDR3 residues: CASSLADRNYGYTF. The CDR3 DNA reads TGCGCCAGCAGCTTGGCGGACAGAAACTATGGCTACACCTTC.

V usage is TRBV4-3 and J usage is TRBJ1-2; perhaps TRBD1 as D (6 bases). The CDR3 runs 14 residues. CDR1 and CDR2 (germline): LGHNA, YSLEER. V was trimmed by 0 bases and J by 8 bases, leaving 13 bases between them. The CDR3 DNA sequence: TGCGCCAGCAGCCAAGATTCAGGGGCGAGGGGCTACACCTTC. Translation gives CASSQDSGARGYTF.